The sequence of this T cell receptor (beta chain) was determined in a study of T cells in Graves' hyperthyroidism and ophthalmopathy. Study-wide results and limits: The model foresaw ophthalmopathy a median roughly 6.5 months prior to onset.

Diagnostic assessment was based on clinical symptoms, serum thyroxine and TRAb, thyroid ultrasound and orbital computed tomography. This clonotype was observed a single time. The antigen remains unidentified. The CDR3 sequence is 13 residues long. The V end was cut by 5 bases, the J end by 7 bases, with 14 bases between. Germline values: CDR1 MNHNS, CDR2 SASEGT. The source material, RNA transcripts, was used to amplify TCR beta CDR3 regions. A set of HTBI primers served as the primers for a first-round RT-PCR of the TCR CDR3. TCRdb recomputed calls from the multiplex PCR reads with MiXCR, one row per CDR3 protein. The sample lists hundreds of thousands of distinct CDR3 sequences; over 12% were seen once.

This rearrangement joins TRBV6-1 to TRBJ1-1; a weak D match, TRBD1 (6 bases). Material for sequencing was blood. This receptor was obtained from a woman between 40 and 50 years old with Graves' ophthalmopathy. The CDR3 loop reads CASSRGGPREAFF. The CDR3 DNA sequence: TGTGCCAGCAGTAGGGGGGGACCCCGTGAAGCTTTCTTT.